A single sample gave rise to the 11 T cell receptor beta chains below, sequenced in a study of T cells after yellow fever vaccination. Each CDR3 protein gets one entry after TCRdb re-called the 5' RACE reads with MiXCR. The data contain over 300,000 distinct CDR3 sequences, roughly 6.8% of them singletons. Sequences were derived from PBMCs, sampled more than 35 days after the first yellow fever vaccination. The receptor source for this set is a man aged 18-30 years who received the YFV17D yellow fever vaccine.

This rearrangement joins TRBV18 to TRBJ2-7, with a possible D match to TRBD1 (6 bases). CDR1 is KGHSH, CDR2 LQKENI, per germline. The V gene lost 5 bases and the J gene lost 1 base, with 12 bases spanning the gap. The CDR3 runs 14 residues. CDR3 protein: CASSSQGQSYEQYF. The DNA of the CDR3 is TGTGCCAGCTCATCGCAGGGGCAATCCTACGAGCAGTACTTC.

This clonotype was recorded at least ten times. The chain uses TRBV5-1 and TRBJ1-2; unclear D gene. Between the trimmed V and J ends, which lost 0 bases and 5 bases, there was a span of 17 bases. The CDR3 sequence is 16 residues long. CDR1 SGHRS and CDR2 YFSETQ come from the germline V gene. The CDR3 sequence is CASSLESGPPIYGYTF. CDR3 DNA: TGCGCCAGCAGCTTGGAGTCCGGGCCCCCGATATATGGCTACACCTTC.

A note on this clonotype: A read error may produce the germline difference seen at one junction end. The CDR3 DNA sequence: TGCTGCGTCTCGATCTTACTAGCGGGGGGGCAAGATACGCAGTATTTT. Residues: CCVSILLAGGQDTQYF. The chain carries TRBV29-1 and TRBJ2-3; the match to TRBD2 covers 13 bases. This CDR3 has 16 residues. Germline V gene data show CDR1 as SQVTM and CDR2 as ANQGSEA.

The chain recombines TRBV7-2 with TRBJ1-1; 7 bases are a match to TRBD1. Looked up from germline, CDR1 is SGHTA and CDR2 is FQGNSA. The CDR3 runs 13 residues. Trimming removed 5 bases from V and 11 bases from J; junction bases left unmatched: 11. This CDR3 reads CASSPAGDRDAFF. CDR3 DNA: TGTGCCAGCAGCCCTGCCGGCGACAGGGACGCTTTCTTT. Variable domain in full (rest from reference TRBV7-2 and TRBJ1-1): GAGVSQSPSNKVTEKGKDVELRCDPISGHTALYWYRQSLGQGLEFLIYFQGNSAPDKSGLPSDRFSAERTGGSVSTLTIQRTQQEDSAVYLCASSPAGDRDAFFGQGTRLTVV.

This clonotype was found a few times. This chain links TRBV20-1 with TRBJ2-3, with D unresolved. The CDR3 has 15 amino acids. CDR1 and CDR2 from the germline V gene are DFQATT and SNEGSKA (reference sequence). Trimming pared 3 bases from V and 4 bases from J, leaving 17 bases between. As DNA, the CDR3 is TGCAGTGCTAGGGACGTAGTCCGGGCCCCAGATACGCAGTATTTT. Translation: CSARDVVRAPDTQYF.

The rearrangement joins TRBV5-6 to TRBJ2-6; D uncertain. This CDR3 spans 15 amino acids. The germline V gene encodes CDR1 SGHDT and CDR2 YYEEEE. Trimming removed 3 bases from V and 0 bases from J, with 7 bases in between. CDR3 sequence reads: CASSSLPSGANVLTF. The DNA for the CDR3 is TGTGCCAGCAGCTCGCTCCCCTCTGGGGCCAACGTCCTGACTTTC.

This clonotype was observed a handful of times. This chain links TRBV2 with TRBJ2-7, with D possibly TRBD1 on 6 matching bases. The germline V gene has CDR1 SNHLY and CDR2 FYNNEI. V lost 6 bases and J 1 base, leaving 13 bases between the germline ends. The CDR3 consists of 14 residues. CDR3 in amino acids: CASRWTEMSYEQYV. The CDR3 DNA sequence: TGTGCCAGCAGGTGGACAGAGATGTCCTACGAGCAGTACGTC.

This clonotype was observed many times. This chain connects TRBV7-9 to TRBJ2-5; 11 bases line up with TRBD2. Losses at the gene ends were 3 bases for V and 2 bases for J; bases not matched to a gene: 2. The CDR3 is 15 residues long. Germline V CDR1 and CDR2: SEHNR, FQNEAQ (reference sequence). The CDR3 DNA reads TGTGCCAGCAGCTTTAGGACTAGCGGGCAAGAGACCCAGTACTTC. It is translated as CASSFRTSGQETQYF.

The chain couples TRBV11-2 to TRBJ2-1; 12 bases match TRBD2. The CDR3 is 18 residues long. CDR1 is SGHAT and CDR2 is FQNNGV in the germline V gene. V shed 2 bases, J shed 0 bases, and the junction held 5 bases outside the gene matches. CDR3 protein: CASSLPLAGGGSYNEQFF. DNA of the CDR3: TGTGCCAGCAGCTTACCTCTAGCGGGGGGGGGCTCCTACAATGAGCAGTTCTTC. The entire variable domain, with the rest obtained from reference TRBV11-2 and TRBJ2-1, is as follows: EAGVAQSPRYKIIEKRQSVAFWCNPISGHATLYWYQQILGQGPKLLIQFQNNGVVDDSQLPKDRFSAERLKGVDSTLKIQPAKLEDSAVYLCASSLPLAGGGSYNEQFFGPGTRLTVL.

This chain links TRBV9 with TRBJ1-5; D is uncertain. V was trimmed by 0 bases and J by 4 bases, leaving 11 bases between them. This CDR3 has 15 residues. Germline assignment: CDR1 SGDLS and CDR2 YYNGEE. The chain's CDR3 is CASSVGGLGNQPQHF. The CDR3 nucleotides read TGTGCCAGCAGCGTAGGTGGACTAGGGAATCAGCCCCAGCATTTT.

This clonotype was observed many times. The chain recombines TRBV25-1 with TRBJ2-5; D call uncertain. The length of the CDR3 is 13 residues. Germline lookup yields CDR1 MGHDK and CDR2 SYGVNS. Trimming shortened V by 6 bases and J by 1 base, and 9 bases separated the two germline ends. CDR3 amino acids: CASSATSQETQYF. The CDR3 DNA reads TGTGCCAGCAGCGCAACCTCCCAAGAGACCCAGTACTTC.